Listed below are T cell receptor beta chains from one sample, sequenced in a study of shared clonotypes between healthy human individuals. This table comes from immunoSEQ multiplex PCR, and its TCRdb copy is limited to in-frame clones, with some not included. There are around 2.5 million clones in the sample; 93% occur only once, and approximately 0.36% lies in the top ten. Sample: naive CD4+ T cells from PBMCs. The origin of the receptors is a man between 18 and 29 years old in good health. Some clones in this sample may be carry-over from other donors' samples. Both conserved end residues are part of each CDR3. The D gene is left open where the match is weak. Size values are once, few and many counts, or a class for expanded clones, and some rows have none.

V: TRBV5-6
J: TRBJ2-5
size: NA
D: NA
DNA: TGTGCCAGCATGTACACGGGGAGTTTGCGAGAGACCCAGTACTTC
CDR3: CASMYTGSLRETQYF

V: TRBV6-5
J: TRBJ2-5
size: NA
D: TRBD2
DNA: TGTGCCACGCAATTGAGCGGGGGTCAAGAGACCCAGTACTTC
CDR3: CATQLSGGQETQYF

V: TRBV28
J: TRBJ2-7
size: NA
D: TRBD1
DNA: TGTGCCAGCAGTTCCCGGACAGGACTCACTCCCTACGAGCAGTACTTC
CDR3: CASSSRTGLTPYEQYF

V: TRBV28
J: TRBJ2-7
size: NA
D: TRBD2
DNA: TGTGCCAGCGCCCTCTACGGACTAGCGGCCTACGAGCAGTACTTC
CDR3: CASALYGLAAYEQYF

V: TRBV5-1
J: TRBJ2-7
size: NA
D: NA
DNA: TGCGCCAGCAGCGGATCCGGGACGGCTTCCTACGAGCAGTACTTC
CDR3: CASSGSGTASYEQYF

V: TRBV5-1
J: TRBJ2-1
size: NA
D: NA
DNA: TGCGCCAGCAGCTTAGGCGGAGCGCCTTCCTACAATGAGCAGTTCTTC
CDR3: CASSLGGAPSYNEQFF

V: TRBV19
J: TRBJ2-5
size: NA
D: TRBD1
DNA: TGTGCCAGTAGTAAGCAACCGGGACAGGGATTGGAGACCCAGTACTTC
CDR3: CASSKQPGQGLETQYF

V: TRBV18
J: TRBJ2-7
size: NA
D: TRBD1
DNA: TGTGCCAGCTCACCCCGGACAGGGGGCTTTCCCTACGAGCAGTACTTC
CDR3: CASSPRTGGFPYEQYF

V: TRBV5-4
J: TRBJ2-7
size: once
D: TRBD2
DNA: TGTGCCAGCAGCCACCTGACGACTAGCATCTACGAGCAGTACTTC
CDR3: CASSHLTTSIYEQYF

V: TRBV27
J: TRBJ2-3
size: NA
D: TRBD1
DNA: TGTGCCAGCAGTTTGGACAGGGGAACAGATACGCAGTATTTT
CDR3: CASSLDRGTDTQYF

V: TRBV7-9
J: TRBJ1-4
size: NA
D: TRBD1
DNA: TGTGCCAGCAGCTTCGGGACAGGGGACCATAATGAAAAACTGTTTTTT
CDR3: CASSFGTGDHNEKLFF

V: TRBV21-1
J: TRBJ1-5
size: few
D: NA
DNA: TGTGCCAGCAGCAAAGGGACTCTTTTCCAGCCCCAGCATTTT
CDR3: CASSKGTLFQPQHF

V: TRBV10-1
J: TRBJ2-5
size: NA
D: TRBD1
DNA: TGCGCCAGCAGTAAGGACAGGGGGCCGAAAGAGACCCAGTACTTC
CDR3: CASSKDRGPKETQYF

V: TRBV7-2
J: TRBJ1-1
size: NA
D: TRBD1
DNA: TGTGCCAGCAGCCCCGGGACAGGGAGGAACACTGAAGCTTTCTTT
CDR3: CASSPGTGRNTEAFF

V: TRBV4-2
J: TRBJ1-4
size: once
D: NA
DNA: TGTGCCAGCAGCCAAGATCGGGGAGGCCCTGAAAAACTGTTTTTT
CDR3: CASSQDRGGPEKLFF

V: TRBV11-2
J: TRBJ1-2
size: NA
D: NA
DNA: TGTGCCAGCAGCCGCGGGGCAGGCGACTATGGCTACACCTTC
CDR3: CASSRGAGDYGYTF

V: TRBV27
J: TRBJ2-5
size: NA
D: TRBD2
DNA: TGTGCCAGCAGTGGTGGGTTAGCGGGAGGGAGGGAGACCCAGTACTTC
CDR3: CASSGGLAGGRETQYF

V: TRBV5-1
J: TRBJ1-2
size: NA
D: TRBD1
DNA: TGCGCCAGCCGGACAGGGACTAACTATGGCTACACCTTC
CDR3: CASRTGTNYGYTF

V: TRBV15
J: TRBJ2-5
size: NA
D: NA
DNA: TGTGCCACCAGCAGAGATAAAGATGGTGGGGGGCTTGAGACCCAGTACTTC
CDR3: CATSRDKDGGGLETQYF

V: TRBV7-2
J: TRBJ2-7
size: once
D: TRBD2
DNA: TGTGCCAGCAGTTCCCGACTAGCGGGAGGGCCCCACGAGCAGTACTTC
CDR3: CASSSRLAGGPHEQYF

V: TRBV20-1
J: TRBJ2-4
size: once
D: NA
DNA: TGCAGTGCTAGAATCTCCCACATTCAGTACTTC
CDR3: CSARISHIQYF

V: TRBV11-1
J: TRBJ2-2
size: once
D: TRBD1
DNA: TGTGCCAGCAGCTCCACAGGGGGGAACACCGGGGAGCTGTTTTTT
CDR3: CASSSTGGNTGELFF

V: TRBV5-1
J: TRBJ2-5
size: NA
D: NA
DNA: TGCGCCAGCAGCCCGGCCCAGGTGCAAGAGACCCAGTACTTC
CDR3: CASSPAQVQETQYF

V: TRBV9
J: TRBJ2-7
size: NA
D: NA
DNA: TGTGCCAGCAGCCCCCCTGGAACCCCGAGCTCCTACGAGCAGTACTTC
CDR3: CASSPPGTPSSYEQYF

V: TRBV4-3
J: TRBJ1-1
size: NA
D: NA
DNA: TGCGCCAGCAGCCAAGAACTTACTACGGGGGTGGGAGCTTTCTTT
CDR3: CASSQELTTGVGAFF

V: TRBV19
J: TRBJ1-5
size: NA
D: NA
DNA: TGTGCCAGTAGTGTAGGGGGAACCAATCAGCCCCAGCATTTT
CDR3: CASSVGGTNQPQHF

V: TRBV5-1
J: TRBJ2-7
size: NA
D: TRBD1
DNA: TGCGCCAGCAGCCCCAGAGGGACAGGGACCTACGAGCAGTACTTC
CDR3: CASSPRGTGTYEQYF